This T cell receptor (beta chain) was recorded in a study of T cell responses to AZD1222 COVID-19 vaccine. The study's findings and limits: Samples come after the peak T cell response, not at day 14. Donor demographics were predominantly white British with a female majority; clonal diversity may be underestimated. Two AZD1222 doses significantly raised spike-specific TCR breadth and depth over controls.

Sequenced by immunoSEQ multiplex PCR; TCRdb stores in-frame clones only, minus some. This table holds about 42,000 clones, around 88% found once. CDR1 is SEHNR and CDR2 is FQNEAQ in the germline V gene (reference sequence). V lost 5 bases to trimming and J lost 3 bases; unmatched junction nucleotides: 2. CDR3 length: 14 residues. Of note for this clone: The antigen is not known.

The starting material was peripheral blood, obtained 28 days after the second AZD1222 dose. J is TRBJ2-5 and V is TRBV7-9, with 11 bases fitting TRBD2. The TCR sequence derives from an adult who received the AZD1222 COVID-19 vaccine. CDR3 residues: CASSRGLAEETQYF. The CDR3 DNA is TGTGCCAGCAGCCGGGGACTAGCGGAAGAGACCCAGTACTTC.